This TCR beta chain was found in a study of cytomegalovirus exposure and HLA in healthy donors. Use of 60 Vbeta and 13 Jbeta primers characterized the PCR. Here immunoSEQ multiplex PCR was the method, and the copy in TCRdb shows in-frame clones only, minus some. Here the sample spans about 98,000 clones, less than 85% being singletons. The CDR3 totals 14 residues. V lost 4 bases and J 4 bases, leaving 11 bases between the germline ends. Germline CDR1 SEHNR, CDR2 FQNEAQ (reference sequence). Material for sequencing was PBMCs. The origin of this receptor is a man aged 35 to 55 in good health and CMV-seronegative. The rearrangement links TRBV7-9 to TRBJ1-3; tentatively, D is TRBD1 (6 bases). The CDR3 protein is CASSYREAGNTIYF. The CDR3 DNA follows: TGTGCCAGCAGCTACAGGGAAGCCGGAAACACCATATATTTT. Full variable domain (outside the CDR3, taken from reference TRBV7-9 and TRBJ1-3): DTGVSQNPRHKITKRGQNVTFRCDPISEHNRLYWYRQTLGQGPEFLTYFQNEAQLEKSRLLSDRFSAERPKGSFSTLEIQRTEQGDSAMYLCASSYREAGNTIYFGEGSWLTVV.